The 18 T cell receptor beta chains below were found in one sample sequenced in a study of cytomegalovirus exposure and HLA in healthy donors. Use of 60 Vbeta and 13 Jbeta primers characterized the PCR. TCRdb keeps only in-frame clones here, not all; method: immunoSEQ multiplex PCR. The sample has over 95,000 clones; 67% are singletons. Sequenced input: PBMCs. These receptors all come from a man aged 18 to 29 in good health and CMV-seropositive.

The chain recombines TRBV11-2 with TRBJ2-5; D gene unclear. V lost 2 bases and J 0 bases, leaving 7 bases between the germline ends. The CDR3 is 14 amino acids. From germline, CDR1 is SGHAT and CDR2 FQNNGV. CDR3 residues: CASSLLEYQETQYF. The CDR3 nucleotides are TGTGCCAGCAGCTTATTGGAGTACCAAGAGACCCAGTACTTC.

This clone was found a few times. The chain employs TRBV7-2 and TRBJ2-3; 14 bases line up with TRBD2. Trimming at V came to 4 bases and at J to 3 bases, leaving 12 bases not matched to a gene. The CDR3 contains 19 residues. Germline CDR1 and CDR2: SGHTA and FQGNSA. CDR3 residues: CASSSKGTSGGGTTDTQYF. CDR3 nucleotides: TGTGCCAGCAGCTCCAAGGGGACTAGCGGGGGCGGAACTACAGATACGCAGTATTTT. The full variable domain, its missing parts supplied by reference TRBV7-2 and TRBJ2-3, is GAGVSQSPSNKVTEKGKDVELRCDPISGHTALYWYRQSLGQGLEFLIYFQGNSAPDKSGLPSDRFSAERTGGSVSTLTIQRTQQEDSAVYLCASSSKGTSGGGTTDTQYFGPGTRLTVL.

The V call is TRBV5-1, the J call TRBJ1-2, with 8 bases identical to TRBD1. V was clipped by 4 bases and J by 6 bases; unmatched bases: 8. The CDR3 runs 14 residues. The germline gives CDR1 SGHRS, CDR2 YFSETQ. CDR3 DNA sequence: TGCGCCAGCAGCCCCTCCGGACAGGGTGATGGCTACACCTTC. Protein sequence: CASSPSGQGDGYTF.

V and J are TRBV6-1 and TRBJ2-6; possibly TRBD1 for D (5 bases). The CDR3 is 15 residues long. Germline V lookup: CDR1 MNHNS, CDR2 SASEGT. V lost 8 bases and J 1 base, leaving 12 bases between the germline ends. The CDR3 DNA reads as TGTGCCAGCCGTACCCAGGGATCTGGGGCCAACGTCCTGACTTTC. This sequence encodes CASRTQGSGANVLTF.

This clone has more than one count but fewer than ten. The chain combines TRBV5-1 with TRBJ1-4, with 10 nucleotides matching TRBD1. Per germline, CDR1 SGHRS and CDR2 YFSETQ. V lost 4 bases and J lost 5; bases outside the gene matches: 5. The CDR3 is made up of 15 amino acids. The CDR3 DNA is TGCGCCAGCAGCCCTGGACAGGGGGGGAATGAAAAACTGTTTTTT. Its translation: CASSPGQGGNEKLFF.

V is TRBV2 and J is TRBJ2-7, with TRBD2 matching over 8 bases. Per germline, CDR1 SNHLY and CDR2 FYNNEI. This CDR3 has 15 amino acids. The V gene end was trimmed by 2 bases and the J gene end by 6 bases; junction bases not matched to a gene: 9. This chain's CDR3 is CASSERRGDYGEQYF. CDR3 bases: TGTGCCAGCAGTGAACGGCGGGGGGATTATGGCGAGCAGTACTTC.

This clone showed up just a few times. In DNA form, the CDR3 reads TGTGCCAGCACCACCCCGAGCTCCGGGGAGCTGTTTTTT. Protein: CASTTPSSGELFF. The chain employs TRBV5-6 and TRBJ2-2; no reliable D call. Per germline, CDR1 SGHDT and CDR2 YYEEEE. The CDR3 consists of 13 residues. V dropped 6 bases and J dropped 6 bases, with 12 bases sitting between them.

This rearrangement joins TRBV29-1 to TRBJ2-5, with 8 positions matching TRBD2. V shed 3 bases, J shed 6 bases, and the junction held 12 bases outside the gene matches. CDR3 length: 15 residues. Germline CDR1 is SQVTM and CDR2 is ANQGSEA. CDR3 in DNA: TGCAGCGTTGAGGGGATTGCGGGGGGCGGCCAGACCCAGTACTTC. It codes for CSVEGIAGGGQTQYF.

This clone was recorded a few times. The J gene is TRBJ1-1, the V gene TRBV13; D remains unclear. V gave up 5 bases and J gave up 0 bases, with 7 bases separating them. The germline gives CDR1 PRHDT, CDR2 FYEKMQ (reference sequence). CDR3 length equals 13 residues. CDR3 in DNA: TGTGCCAGCAGCCATTCGGTGAACACTGAAGCTTTCTTT. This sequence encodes CASSHSVNTEAFF.

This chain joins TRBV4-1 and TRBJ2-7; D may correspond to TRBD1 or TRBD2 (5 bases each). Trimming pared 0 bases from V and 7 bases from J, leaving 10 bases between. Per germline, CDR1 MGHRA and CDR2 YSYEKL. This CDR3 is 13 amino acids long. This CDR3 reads CASSQDRWGEQYV. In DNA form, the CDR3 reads TGCGCCAGCAGCCAAGACAGGTGGGGGGAGCAGTACGTC.

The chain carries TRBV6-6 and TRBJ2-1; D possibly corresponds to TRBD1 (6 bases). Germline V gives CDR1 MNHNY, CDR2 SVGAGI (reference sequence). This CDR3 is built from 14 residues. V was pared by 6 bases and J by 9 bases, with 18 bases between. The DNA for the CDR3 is TGTGCCAGCAGCTACCGGGACACGAGGGGTGAGCAGTTCTTC. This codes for CASSYRDTRGEQFF.

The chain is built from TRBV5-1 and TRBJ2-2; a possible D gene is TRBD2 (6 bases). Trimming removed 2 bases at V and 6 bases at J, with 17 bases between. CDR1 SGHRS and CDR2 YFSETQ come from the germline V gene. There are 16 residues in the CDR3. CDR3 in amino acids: CASSLSTRRGAGELFF. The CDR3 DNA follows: TGCGCCAGCAGCTTATCGACACGTCGCGGGGCCGGGGAGCTGTTTTTT. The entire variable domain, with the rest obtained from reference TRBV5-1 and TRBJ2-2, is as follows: KAGVTQTPRYLIKTRGQQVTLSCSPISGHRSVSWYQQTPGQGLQFLFEYFSETQRNKGNFPGRFSGRQFSNSRSEMNVSTLELGDSALYLCASSLSTRRGAGELFFGEGSRLTVL.

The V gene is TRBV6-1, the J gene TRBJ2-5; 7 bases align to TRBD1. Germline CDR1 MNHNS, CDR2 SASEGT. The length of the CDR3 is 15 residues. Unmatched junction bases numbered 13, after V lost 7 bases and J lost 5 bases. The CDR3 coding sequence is TGTGCCAGCATCCTTTTAGGGGGCGTCTTGGAGACCCAGTACTTC. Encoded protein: CASILLGGVLETQYF.

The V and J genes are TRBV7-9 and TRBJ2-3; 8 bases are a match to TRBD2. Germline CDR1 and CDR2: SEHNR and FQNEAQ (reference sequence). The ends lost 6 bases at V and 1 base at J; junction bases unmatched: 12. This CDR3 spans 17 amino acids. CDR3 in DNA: TGTGCCAGCAGACAGCGGGGTAGCGGGGACGGCACAGATACGCAGTATTTT. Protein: CASRQRGSGDGTDTQYF. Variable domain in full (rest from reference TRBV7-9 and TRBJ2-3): DTGVSQNPRHKITKRGQNVTFRCDPISEHNRLYWYRQTLGQGPEFLTYFQNEAQLEKSRLLSDRFSAERPKGSFSTLEIQRTEQGDSAMYLCASRQRGSGDGTDTQYFGPGTRLTVL.

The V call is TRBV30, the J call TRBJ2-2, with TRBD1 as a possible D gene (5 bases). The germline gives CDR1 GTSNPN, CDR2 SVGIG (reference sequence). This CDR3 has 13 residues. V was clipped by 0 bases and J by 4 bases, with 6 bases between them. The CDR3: CAWSVQATGELFF. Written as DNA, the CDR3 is TGTGCCTGGAGTGTACAGGCCACCGGGGAGCTGTTTTTT.

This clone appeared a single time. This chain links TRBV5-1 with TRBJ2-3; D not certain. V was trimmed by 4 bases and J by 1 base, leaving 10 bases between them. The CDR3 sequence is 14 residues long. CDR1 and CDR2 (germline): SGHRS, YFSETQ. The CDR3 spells CASSRGQGTDTQYF. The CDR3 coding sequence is TGCGCCAGCAGCCGTGGCCAGGGCACAGATACGCAGTATTTT.

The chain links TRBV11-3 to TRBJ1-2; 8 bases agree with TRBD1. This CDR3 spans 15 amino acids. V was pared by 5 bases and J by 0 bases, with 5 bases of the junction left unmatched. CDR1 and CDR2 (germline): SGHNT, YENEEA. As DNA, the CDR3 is TGTGCCAGCAGCACTTGGACAGGGCCTAACTATGGCTACACCTTC. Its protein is CASSTWTGPNYGYTF.

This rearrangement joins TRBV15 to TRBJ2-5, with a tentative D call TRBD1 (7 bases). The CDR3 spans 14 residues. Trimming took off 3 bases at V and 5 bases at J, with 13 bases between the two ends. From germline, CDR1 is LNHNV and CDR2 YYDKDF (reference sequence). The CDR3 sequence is CATSRGGRGETQYF. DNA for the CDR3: TGTGCCACCAGCAGGGGGGGCAGGGGGGAGACCCAGTACTTC.